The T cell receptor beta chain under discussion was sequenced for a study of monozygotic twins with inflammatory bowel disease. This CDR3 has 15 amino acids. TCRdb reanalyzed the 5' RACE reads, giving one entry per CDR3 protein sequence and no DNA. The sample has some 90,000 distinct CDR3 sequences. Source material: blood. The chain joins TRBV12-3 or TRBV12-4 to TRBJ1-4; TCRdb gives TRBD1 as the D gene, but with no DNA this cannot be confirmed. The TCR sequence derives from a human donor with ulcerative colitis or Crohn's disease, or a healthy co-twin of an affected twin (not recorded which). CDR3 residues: CASRLSQGAVEKLFF.